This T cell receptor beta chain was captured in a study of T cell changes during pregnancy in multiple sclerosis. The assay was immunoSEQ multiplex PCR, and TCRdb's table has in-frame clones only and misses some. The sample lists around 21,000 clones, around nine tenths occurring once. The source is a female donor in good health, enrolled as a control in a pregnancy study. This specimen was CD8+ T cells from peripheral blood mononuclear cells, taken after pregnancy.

CDR3: CASSPWTSGGYEQYF. The CDR3 coding sequence is TGTGCCAGCAGCCCATGGACTAGCGGGGGATACGAGCAGTACTTC. J is TRBJ2-7 and V is TRBV7-8; the match to TRBD2 covers 13 bases. CDR1 is SGHVS and CDR2 is FQNEAQ in the germline V gene. Unmatched junction bases numbered 5, after V lost 5 bases and J lost 4 bases. The CDR3 consists of 15 residues. The entire variable domain, with the rest obtained from reference TRBV7-8 and TRBJ2-7, is as follows: GAGVSQSPRYKVAKRGQDVALRCDPISGHVSLFWYQQALGQGPEFLTYFQNEAQLDKSGLPSDRFFAERPEGSVSTLKIQRTQQEDSAVYLCASSPWTSGGYEQYFGPGTRLTVT.